Following are 19 T cell receptor beta chains from one sample sequenced in a study of control samples from healthy donors and cancer patients. Measured with immunoSEQ multiplex PCR; TCRdb has only the in-frame clones, and not every one. Of roughly 55,000 clones in the sample, 90% to 97% were seen once. The material sequenced was blood. These receptors came from a woman aged 18 to 35 in good health.

The chain uses TRBV9 and TRBJ1-2; weak D call: TRBD1 (5 bases). Germline CDR1 is SGDLS and CDR2 is YYNGEE. The CDR3 length is 13 residues. V was pared by 0 bases and J by 4 bases, with 7 bases between. The CDR3 DNA reads as TGTGCCAGCAGCGTAGGGGGGGGCTATGGCTACACCTTC. Its translation is CASSVGGGYGYTF.

This chain joins TRBV12-5 and TRBJ2-5, with 8 bases matching TRBD1. Germline CDR1 is LGHNT and CDR2 is FRNRAP. This CDR3 spans 18 amino acids. J gave up 3 bases and V 0 bases, and 12 bases lay outside the gene matches. The CDR3 protein is CASGLVRPPPGQEETQYF. The CDR3 nucleotides read TGTGCTAGTGGTTTGGTACGACCGCCACCGGGACAGGAAGAGACCCAGTACTTC.

This chain joins TRBV11-2 and TRBJ2-5; D not certain. The V and J ends lost 2 bases and 2 bases respectively, with 0 bases between them. Germline V gene lookup returns CDR1 SGHAT and CDR2 FQNNGV. This CDR3 is 11 amino acids long. Here the CDR3 reads CASSLQETQYF. CDR3 DNA: TGTGCCAGCAGCTTACAAGAGACCCAGTACTTC.

The V call is TRBV6-1, the J call TRBJ2-3; possibly TRBD1 for D (6 bases). The germline gives CDR1 MNHNS, CDR2 SASEGT. CDR3 length: 15 residues. V lost 3 bases to trimming and J lost 3 bases, with 13 bases between them. In DNA form, the CDR3 reads TGTGCCAGCAGTGACGAGACAGGTGCAACAGATACGCAGTATTTT. This translates into CASSDETGATDTQYF.

The rearrangement joins TRBV2 to TRBJ2-7, with D possibly being TRBD2 (7 bases). The CDR3 is made up of 13 amino acids. The V end was cut by 3 bases, the J end by 5 bases, with 11 bases between. Germline CDR1 and CDR2: SNHLY and FYNNEI. The chain's CDR3 is CASSDPGGHEQYF. The CDR3 DNA reads TGTGCCAGCAGTGATCCGGGGGGCCACGAGCAGTACTTC.

For this clone: Other DNA variants within this sample encode the same CDR3. V and J are TRBV2 and TRBJ1-4; D is unclear. There are 12 residues in the CDR3. The V gene lost 9 bases and the J gene lost 5 bases, with 10 bases spanning the gap. Looked up from germline, CDR1 is SNHLY and CDR2 is FYNNEI. The CDR3 is CASRVVNEKLFF. The CDR3 DNA sequence: TGTGCCAGTAGGGTCGTAAATGAAAAACTGTTTTTT.

This CDR3 reads CASSFPEGAEETQYF. In DNA, the CDR3 is TGTGCCAGCAGCTTCCCGGAGGGGGCTGAGGAGACCCAGTACTTC. The chain carries TRBV13 and TRBJ2-5; maybe TRBD1 (7 bases). Germline V gene sequence: CDR1 PRHDT, CDR2 FYEKMQ (reference sequence). The CDR3 is 15 amino acids. Trimming removed 3 bases at V and 5 bases at J, with 16 bases between.

This chain connects TRBV9 to TRBJ1-2; no clear D gene. CDR1 is SGDLS and CDR2 is YYNGEE in the germline V gene. The ends were cut back, 0 bases at V and 6 bases at J, with 9 bases in the middle. This CDR3 spans 13 amino acids. This CDR3 reads CASSVGSDDGYTF. CDR3 DNA: TGTGCCAGCAGCGTAGGGTCGGATGATGGCTACACCTTC.

V gene TRBV10-3 combines with J gene TRBJ2-7, with 10 bases identical to TRBD1. This CDR3 contains 13 residues. Germline-derived CDR1 and CDR2 are ENHRY and SYGVKD. Trimming took 5 bases from V and 4 from J; bases not matched to a gene: 2. CDR3 residues: CAISWDRGYEQYF. The CDR3 DNA reads TGTGCCATCAGTTGGGACAGGGGATACGAGCAGTACTTC.

The rearrangement joins TRBV5-1 to TRBJ2-5; the match to TRBD2 covers 10 bases. J was trimmed by 5 bases and V by 0 bases; bases with no gene match: 7. The CDR3 is 16 residues long. The germline CDR1 and CDR2 sequences are SGHRS and YFSETQ. As DNA, the CDR3 is TGCGCCAGCAGCTTGGACCAGCGGGGGGGCGTGGAGACCCAGTACTTC. It encodes CASSLDQRGGVETQYF.

The chain recombines TRBV2 with TRBJ1-2; D is perhaps TRBD1 (5 bases). This CDR3 contains 13 residues. Trimming cost V 6 bases and J 3 bases, with 11 bases left between them. Germline CDR1 SNHLY, CDR2 FYNNEI. The CDR3, as DNA: TGTGCCAGCAGGGACACAGTGGACTATGGCTACACCTTC. It translates to CASRDTVDYGYTF.

The chain recombines TRBV4-3 with TRBJ2-3, with D perhaps given as TRBD1 or TRBD2 (5 bases each). The CDR3 totals 15 residues. CDR1 and CDR2 (germline): LGHNA, YSLEER. The V end was cut by 1 base, the J end by 4 bases, with 12 bases between. The CDR3: CASSQAGRAADTQYF. The DNA for the CDR3 is TGCGCCAGCAGCCAAGCAGGGCGGGCGGCAGATACGCAGTATTTT.

V is TRBV7-2 and J is TRBJ2-5; D call uncertain. Germline V gene sequence: CDR1 SGHTA, CDR2 FQGNSA. The CDR3 extends over 16 amino acids. Trimming took 0 bases from V and 2 from J, leaving 13 bases between them. This chain's CDR3 is CASSLATGGPQETQYF. The CDR3 nucleotides read TGTGCCAGCAGCTTAGCGACTGGCGGTCCTCAAGAGACCCAGTACTTC.

J is TRBJ2-3 and V is TRBV20-1, with 7 nucleotides matching TRBD2. J gave up 4 bases and V 3 bases, and 10 bases lay outside the gene matches. CDR3 length equals 15 residues. CDR1 and CDR2 from the germline V gene are DFQATT and SNEGSKA (reference sequence). The chain's CDR3 is CSASGGGVGADTQYF. The CDR3 region has the DNA TGCAGTGCTAGTGGTGGGGGGGTTGGGGCAGATACGCAGTATTTT.

The chain links TRBV18 to TRBJ2-7; 8 nucleotides align to TRBD1. The CDR3 runs 14 residues. Germline trimming cut 3 bases from V and 4 bases from J; bases unmatched to any gene: 5. CDR1 and CDR2 (germline): KGHSH, LQKENI. CDR3: CASSPTTGGYEQYF. CDR3 bases: TGTGCCAGCTCACCGACAACAGGGGGATACGAGCAGTACTTC.

The J gene is TRBJ2-2, the V gene TRBV27, with 7 bases matching TRBD1. CDR1 and CDR2 (germline): MNHEY, SMNVEV (reference sequence). V was clipped by 10 bases and J by 3 bases; unmatched bases: 8. The CDR3 is 14 amino acids. CDR3 region: CATMTGRDTGELFF. The CDR3 bases are TGTGCCACTATGACAGGGCGGGACACCGGGGAGCTGTTTTTT.

The chain joins TRBV28 to TRBJ1-2, with D possibly TRBD1 on 5 matching bases. The CDR3 covers 14 residues. Germline CDR1 and CDR2: MDHEN and SYDVKM. Trimming removed 3 bases at V and 5 bases at J, with 13 bases between. CDR3 DNA sequence: TGTGCCAGCAGTTTTGGGGCAAGGAATTATGGCTACACCTTC. Its translation: CASSFGARNYGYTF.

This clone appeared a single time. The rearrangement links TRBV3-1 (or the pseudogene TRBV3-2) to TRBJ1-6; a weak D match, TRBD1 (5 bases). V was pared by 10 bases and J by 3 bases, with 10 bases between. There are 13 residues in the CDR3. Germline CDR1 LGHDT, CDR2 YNNKEL (reference sequence). CDR3: CAKWGLYNSPLHF. As DNA, the CDR3 is TGTGCCAAGTGGGGACTCTATAATTCACCCCTCCACTTT.

As DNA, the CDR3 is TGTGCCAGCAGCCCCACGTTAGGGAGCTTAGGAGAGCAGTACTTC. Translation: CASSPTLGSLGEQYF. The genes are TRBV9 and TRBJ2-7; D possibly corresponds to TRBD2 (5 bases). V was pared by 4 bases and J by 7 bases, with 21 bases between. In germline, CDR1 is SGDLS, CDR2 YYNGEE. The CDR3 totals 15 residues.